The clone carrying this TCR beta chain turned up a few times. The source of the sample is a study of T cells in Graves' hyperthyroidism and ophthalmopathy. It was RNA transcripts that yielded the amplified TCR beta CDR3 regions. An initial round of RT-PCR targeting the TCR CDR3 relied on the HTBI primer set. TCRdb independently ran MiXCR on the multiplex PCR reads; one entry per CDR3 protein. The table has around 600,000 distinct CDR3 sequences, 16% seen once; the top ten hold approximately 3.5%. Looked up from germline, CDR1 is ENHRY and CDR2 is SYGVKD. V lost 9 bases and J 0 bases, leaving 9 bases between the germline ends. This CDR3 is built from 13 residues.

The sequenced sample was blood. V usage is TRBV10-3 and J usage is TRBJ1-3; D not resolved. This receptor was obtained from a middle-aged woman with Graves' ophthalmopathy. CDR3 nucleotide sequence: TGTGCCATTCGGAGCTCCTCTGGAAACACCATATATTTT. It encodes CAIRSSSGNTIYF.